What follows is one TCR beta chain and its context. No antigen is known for it. Sequenced with the Oncomine TCR Beta short-read assay was DNA taken from cultured CD4+ T cells. MiXCR, run by TCRdb on the PCR reads, gives a single entry per CDR3 protein. The table includes tens of thousands of distinct CDR3 sequences, around three fifths detected once. The data were obtained in a study of vaccination and CD4 T cells after COVID-19. Trimming removed 4 bases from V and 7 bases from J, with 17 bases in between. The CDR3 runs to 14 residues. CDR1 and CDR2 from the germline V gene are SEHNR and FQNEAQ (reference sequence). Described treatment: approximately nine-day PBMC culture with coronavirus spike peptide pools or control peptides (ViraFEST assay).

The sequencing input was CD4+ T cells from blood, cultured in vitro. This receptor was obtained from a human donor who had recovered from COVID-19. This chain joins TRBV7-9 and TRBJ2-7; D unclear. CDR3 DNA: TGTGCCAGCAGCTCCCGGACGGCCGGCAGTGAGCAGTACTTC. Encoded protein: CASSSRTAGSEQYF.